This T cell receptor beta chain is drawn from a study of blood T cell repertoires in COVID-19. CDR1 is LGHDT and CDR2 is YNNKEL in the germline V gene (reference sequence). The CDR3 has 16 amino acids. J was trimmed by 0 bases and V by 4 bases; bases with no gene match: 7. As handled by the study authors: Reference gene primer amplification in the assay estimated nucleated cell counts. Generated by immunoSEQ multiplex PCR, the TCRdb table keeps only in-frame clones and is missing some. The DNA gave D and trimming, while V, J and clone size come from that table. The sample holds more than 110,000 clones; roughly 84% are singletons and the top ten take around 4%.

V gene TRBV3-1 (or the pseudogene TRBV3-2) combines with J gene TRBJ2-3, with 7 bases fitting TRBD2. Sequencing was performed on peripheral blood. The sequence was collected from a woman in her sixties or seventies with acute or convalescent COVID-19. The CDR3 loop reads CASSRVGGSSTDTQYF. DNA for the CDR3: TGTGCCAGCAGCCGTGTCGGCGGGAGTAGCACAGATACGCAGTATTTT.